These 25 T cell receptor beta chains came from one sample sequenced in a study of CD8 T cells in Susac syndrome. Reverse transcription of about 0.5 to 1 ug RNA used random hexamers. Using its own MiXCR run on the immunoSEQ multiplex PCR reads, TCRdb lists one record per CDR3 protein. The sample holds 150,000 to 200,000 distinct CDR3 sequences, 85% to 95% seen once. The specimen sequenced was CD8+ T cells from PBMCs. These receptors originate from a human donor with multiple sclerosis.

The chain joins TRBV12-5 to TRBJ2-7; D possibly uses TRBD1 or TRBD2 (5 bases each). There are 14 residues in the CDR3. CDR1 LGHNT and CDR2 FRNRAP come from the germline V gene. The V and J ends lost 6 bases and 0 bases respectively, with 12 bases between them. CDR3 protein: CASGRGTSSYEQYF. CDR3 sequence (DNA): TGTGCTAGTGGACGAGGGACCTCCTCCTACGAGCAGTACTTC.

In this sample, this clonotype turned up once. CDR3 sequence reads: CASRLDTGSTGELFF. The CDR3 coding sequence is TGTGCCAGCAGACTTGACACAGGATCCACCGGGGAGCTGTTTTTT. This chain uses TRBV27 with TRBJ2-2; maybe TRBD1 (5 bases). Germline V gene lookup returns CDR1 MNHEY and CDR2 SMNVEV (reference sequence). Trimming stripped 6 bases from V and 4 bases from J, with 15 bases between. The CDR3 runs to 15 residues.

CDR3 sequence: CSVYGSNTGELFF. CDR3 in DNA: TGCAGCGTTTATGGGTCGAACACCGGGGAGCTGTTTTTT. The V and J genes are TRBV29-1 and TRBJ2-2; D unresolved. The CDR3 sequence is 13 residues long. V lost 5 bases to trimming and J lost 0 bases, with 7 bases between them. CDR1 and CDR2 (germline): SQVTM, ANQGSEA.

The rearrangement joins TRBV27 to TRBJ2-3; D call uncertain. The CDR3 contains 14 residues. Trimming removed 3 bases from V and 0 bases from J, with 7 bases in between. CDR1 is MNHEY, CDR2 SMNVEV, per germline (reference sequence). CDR3 in amino acids: CASSFGRSTDTQYF. The CDR3 coding sequence is TGTGCCAGCAGTTTCGGCAGGAGCACAGATACGCAGTATTTT.

The chain combines TRBV4-1 with TRBJ2-7; a possible D gene is TRBD1 (6 bases). This CDR3 comprises 16 residues. V was trimmed by 3 bases and J by 1 base, leaving 16 bases between them. CDR1 and CDR2 (germline): MGHRA, YSYEKL. CDR3 protein: CASSHATGSISYEQYF. The CDR3 DNA is TGCGCCAGCAGCCACGCCACAGGGAGCATTTCCTACGAGCAGTACTTC.

As to this clonotype: One end of the junction varies from germline; a read error may be responsible. The chain carries TRBV10-3 and TRBJ2-5, with D unresolved. Germline CDR1 ENHRY, CDR2 SYGVKD. The length of the CDR3 is 12 residues. The CDR3 reads CAISEGLSTFNF. The CDR3 bases are TGTGCCATCAGTGAGGGCCTGAGCACCTTCAACTTC.

In this sample, this clonotype turned up once. The J gene is TRBJ2-7, the V gene TRBV12-3 or TRBV12-4; TRBD2 matches at 7 bases. The CDR3 spans 16 residues. With 7 bases clipped from V and 3 bases from J, the junction kept 15 bases outside the gene matches. The CDR3 sequence: CASTYGVAGVRYEQYF. The CDR3 DNA reads TGTGCCAGCACCTATGGGGTGGCGGGGGTTCGCTACGAGCAGTACTTC.

The chain is built from TRBV14 and TRBJ2-3; no clear D. Germline-derived CDR1 and CDR2 are SGHDN and FVKESK. The CDR3 covers 13 residues. The V and J ends lost 4 bases and 6 bases respectively, with 11 bases between them. CDR3 sequence reads: CASSRLPMDTQYF. CDR3 DNA: TGTGCCAGCAGCCGACTTCCGATGGATACGCAGTATTTT.

The gene calls are TRBV7-9 and TRBJ2-3; weak D call: TRBD2 (5 bases). Germline CDR1 is SEHNR and CDR2 is FQNEAQ (reference sequence). The CDR3 is 13 residues long. Trimming took off 1 base at V and 6 bases at J, with 8 bases between the two ends. The CDR3 reads CASSLGTLDTQYF. CDR3 in DNA: TGTGCCAGCAGCTTAGGGACTCTCGATACGCAGTATTTT.

The chain has TRBV10-2 and TRBJ2-5; possible D gene TRBD2, 7 bases. The CDR3 length is 15 residues. Trimming took 8 bases from V and 3 from J, leaving 19 bases between them. Germline loops: CDR1 WSHSY, CDR2 SAAADI. CDR3 DNA sequence: TGCGCCAGCTCCATCTCGGGGGGCGATGAAGAGACCCAGTACTTC. Translated: CASSISGGDEETQYF.

This chain links TRBV19 with TRBJ2-7; D is undetermined. With 6 bases removed from V and 2 bases from J, the gap between germline ends came to 11 bases. Germline V gene data show CDR1 as LNHDA and CDR2 as SQIVND (reference sequence). This CDR3 is 13 amino acids long. The CDR3 loop reads CASRMDGTYEQYF. CDR3 DNA sequence: TGTGCCAGTAGGATGGACGGAACCTACGAGCAGTACTTC.

The gene calls are TRBV2 and TRBJ2-1; 10 nucleotides align to TRBD2. V was clipped by 2 bases and J by 4 bases; unmatched bases: 5. Germline V gene sequence: CDR1 SNHLY, CDR2 FYNNEI. This CDR3 has 16 amino acids. Written as DNA, the CDR3 is TGTGCCAGCAGTGAAATACTAGCGGGACCTTACAATGAGCAGTTCTTC. It is translated as CASSEILAGPYNEQFF.

This chain links TRBV12-3 or TRBV12-4 with TRBJ2-1, with D possibly being TRBD2 (5 bases). CDR3 size: 12 residues. Between the trimmed V and J ends, which lost 5 bases and 10 bases, there was a span of 12 bases. The DNA for the CDR3 is TGTGCCAGCAGTCTCCTAGCTTACGAGCAGTTCTTC. The encoded protein is CASSLLAYEQFF.

The V and J genes are TRBV12-3 or TRBV12-4 and TRBJ2-2; D is ambiguous. V gave up 4 bases and J gave up 4 bases, with 4 bases separating them. This CDR3 comprises 12 residues. This CDR3 reads CASSSSTGELFF. The CDR3 coding sequence is TGTGCCAGCAGTTCTAGCACCGGGGAGCTGTTTTTT.

The chain combines TRBV2 with TRBJ1-5; D uncertain. Trimming cost V 1 base and J 9 bases, with 4 bases left between them. The CDR3 sequence is 11 residues long. CDR1 and CDR2 from the germline V gene are SNHLY and FYNNEI. The CDR3 reads CASSEVWPQHF. The CDR3 DNA follows: TGTGCCAGCAGTGAAGTGTGGCCCCAGCATTTT.

V usage is TRBV2 and J usage is TRBJ1-1, with D possibly being TRBD1 (5 bases). CDR1 SNHLY and CDR2 FYNNEI come from the germline V gene. The CDR3 sequence is 16 residues long. Trimming removed 8 bases at V and 4 bases at J, with 23 bases between. CDR3 in amino acids: CASGITGLKVSTEAFF. CDR3 nucleotides: TGTGCCAGCGGTATTACAGGTTTGAAGGTCTCCACTGAAGCTTTCTTT.

This clonotype appeared a single time. This chain links TRBV29-1 with TRBJ2-5; D perhaps matches TRBD2 (8 bases). Germline CDR1 reads SQVTM; CDR2 reads ANQGSEA. The CDR3 spans 15 residues. The V end lost 0 bases, the J end lost 2 bases, and 13 bases lay between the germline ends. DNA of the CDR3: TGCAGCGTTGAAGATCGGGAGGGACAGCAAGAGACCCAGTACTTC. It yields the protein CSVEDREGQQETQYF.

The chain combines TRBV18 with TRBJ1-1; D ambiguous. This CDR3 spans 18 amino acids. Germline V gene lookup returns CDR1 KGHSH and CDR2 LQKENI. The V end lost 0 bases, the J end lost 0 bases, and 17 bases lay between the germline ends. This CDR3 is CASSPPLPGRNMNTEAFF. Here the CDR3 DNA reads TGTGCCAGCTCACCACCCCTACCTGGCCGGAACATGAACACTGAAGCTTTCTTT.

V is TRBV20-1 and J is TRBJ2-1, with D possibly matching TRBD1 (5 bases). V was clipped by 6 bases and J by 0 bases, with 12 bases between them. This CDR3 region has 14 residues. Germline loops: CDR1 DFQATT, CDR2 SNEGSKA (reference sequence). The CDR3 nucleotides read TGCAGTGCAACAGACAGCTACTCCTACAATGAGCAGTTCTTC. It translates to CSATDSYSYNEQFF.

CDR3: CASSFGFKRDTNNEQFF. CDR3 in DNA: TGTGCCAGCAGTTTTGGGTTTAAACGGGACACCAACAATGAGCAGTTCTTC. The chain joins TRBV27 to TRBJ2-1, with D possibly matching TRBD1 (6 bases). V was pared by 3 bases and J by 5 bases, with 20 bases between. This CDR3 comprises 17 residues. Germline V CDR1 and CDR2: MNHEY, SMNVEV (reference sequence).

CDR3 sequence reads: CASSLSFGDSNQPQHF. In nucleotides, the CDR3 is TGTGCCAGCAGTTTATCTTTTGGTGATAGCAATCAGCCCCAGCATTTT. The rearrangement links TRBV27 to TRBJ1-5; no clear D. V gave up 0 bases and J gave up 0 bases, with 9 bases separating them. Germline V lookup: CDR1 MNHEY, CDR2 SMNVEV (reference sequence). This CDR3 comprises 16 residues.

The chain couples TRBV24-1 to TRBJ2-5; 8 nucleotides agree with TRBD1. V lost 4 bases and J lost 4; bases outside the gene matches: 7. CDR1 KGHDR and CDR2 SFDVKD come from the germline V gene. The CDR3 is made up of 15 amino acids. The CDR3 loop is CATSEGQAIRETQYF. For the CDR3, the DNA is TGTGCCACCAGTGAGGGACAGGCGATTAGAGAGACCCAGTACTTC.

This chain links TRBV5-6 with TRBJ2-4; 8 bases fit TRBD1. The CDR3 runs 16 residues. In germline, CDR1 is SGHDT, CDR2 YYEEEE. V lost 0 bases and J lost 3; bases outside the gene matches: 5. The CDR3 sequence is CASSLARGRDKNIQYF. CDR3 in DNA: TGTGCCAGCAGCTTGGCCAGGGGGCGCGACAAAAACATTCAGTACTTC.

This clonotype was seen just once. The chain joins TRBV6-5 to TRBJ1-1; D is unresolved. The germline V gene has CDR1 MNHEY and CDR2 SVGAGI. The CDR3 spans 13 residues. Trimming pared 0 bases from V and 3 bases from J, leaving 5 bases between. The DNA for the CDR3 is TGTGCCAGCAGTTACTCGACATACACTGAAGCTTTCTTT. Translated, it gives CASSYSTYTEAFF.

The V and J genes are TRBV14 and TRBJ2-4, with D perhaps TRBD2 (5 bases). The V gene lost 1 base and the J gene lost 0 bases, with 10 bases spanning the gap. The germline CDR1 and CDR2 sequences are SGHDN and FVKESK. There are 16 residues in the CDR3. The DNA for the CDR3 is TGTGCCAGCAGCCAAGGATCTAGCCAAGCCAAAAACATTCAGTACTTC. Its translation: CASSQGSSQAKNIQYF.